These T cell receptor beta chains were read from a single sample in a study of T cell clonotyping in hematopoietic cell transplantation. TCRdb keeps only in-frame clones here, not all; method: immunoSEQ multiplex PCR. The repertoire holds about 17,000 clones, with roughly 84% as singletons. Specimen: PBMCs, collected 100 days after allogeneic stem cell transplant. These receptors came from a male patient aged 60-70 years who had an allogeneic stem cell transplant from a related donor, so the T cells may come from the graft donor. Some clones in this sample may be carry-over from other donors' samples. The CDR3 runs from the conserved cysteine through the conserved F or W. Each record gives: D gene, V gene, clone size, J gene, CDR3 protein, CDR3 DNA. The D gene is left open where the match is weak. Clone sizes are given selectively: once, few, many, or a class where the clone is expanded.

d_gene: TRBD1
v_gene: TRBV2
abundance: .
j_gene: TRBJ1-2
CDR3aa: CASSSGTGGYTF
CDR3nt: TGTGCCAGCAGTTCCGGGACAGGGGGCTACACCTTC

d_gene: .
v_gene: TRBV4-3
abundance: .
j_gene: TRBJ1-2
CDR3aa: CASSQEGYPRDGYTF
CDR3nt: TGCGCCAGCAGCCAAGAAGGTTACCCACGGGATGGCTACACCTTC

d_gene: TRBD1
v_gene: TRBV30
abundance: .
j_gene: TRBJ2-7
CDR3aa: CAWSVDRGIYEQYF
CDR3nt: TGTGCCTGGAGTGTAGACAGGGGGATTTACGAGCAGTACTTC

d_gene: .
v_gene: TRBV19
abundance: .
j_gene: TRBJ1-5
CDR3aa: CASGHTQPQHF
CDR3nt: TGTGCCAGCGGACACACGCAGCCCCAGCATTTT

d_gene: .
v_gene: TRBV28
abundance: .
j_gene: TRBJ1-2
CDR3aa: CASRISGVGYTF
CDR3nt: TGTGCCAGCAGAATCTCGGGAGTGGGCTACACCTTC

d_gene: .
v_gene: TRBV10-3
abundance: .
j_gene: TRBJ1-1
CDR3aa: CAISESLENTEAFF
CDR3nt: TGTGCCATCAGTGAAAGTTTAGAGAACACTGAAGCTTTCTTT

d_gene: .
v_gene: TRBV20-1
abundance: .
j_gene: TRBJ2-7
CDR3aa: CSARDQHEQYF
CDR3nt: TGCAGTGCTAGAGATCAGCACGAGCAGTACTTC

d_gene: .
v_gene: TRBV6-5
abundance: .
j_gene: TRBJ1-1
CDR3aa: CASSLDKGGTEAFF
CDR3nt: TGTGCCAGCAGTCTAGACAAGGGGGGGACTGAAGCTTTCTTT

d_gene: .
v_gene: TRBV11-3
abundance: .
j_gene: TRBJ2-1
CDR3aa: CASSWSGLGTRSYNEQFF
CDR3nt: TGTGCCAGCAGCTGGTCCGGCCTAGGGACACGTTCCTACAATGAGCAGTTCTTC

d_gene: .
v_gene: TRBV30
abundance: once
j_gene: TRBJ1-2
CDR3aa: CAWNGGGGYTF
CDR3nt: TGTGCCTGGAATGGGGGAGGCGGCTACACCTTC

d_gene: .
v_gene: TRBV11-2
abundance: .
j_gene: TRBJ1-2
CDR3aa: CASSLTGYGYTF
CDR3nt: TGTGCCAGCAGCTTAACAGGGTATGGCTACACCTTC

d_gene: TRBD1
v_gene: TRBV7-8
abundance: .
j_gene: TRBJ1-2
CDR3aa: CASSPWTGGAYGYTF
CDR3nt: TGTGCCAGCAGCCCATGGACAGGGGGCGCCTATGGCTACACCTTC

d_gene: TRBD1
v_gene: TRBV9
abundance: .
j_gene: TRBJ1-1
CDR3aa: CASRGDRDTEAFF
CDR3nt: TGTGCCAGCAGGGGGGACAGGGACACTGAAGCTTTCTTT

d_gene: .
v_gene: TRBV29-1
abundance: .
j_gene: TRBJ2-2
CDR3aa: CSVEGPWTGELFF
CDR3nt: TGCAGCGTTGAAGGCCCGTGGACCGGGGAGCTGTTTTTT

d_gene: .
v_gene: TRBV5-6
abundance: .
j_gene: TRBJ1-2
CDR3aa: CASSLGGADYGYTF
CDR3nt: TGTGCCAGCAGTCTGGGGGGCGCCGACTATGGCTACACCTTC

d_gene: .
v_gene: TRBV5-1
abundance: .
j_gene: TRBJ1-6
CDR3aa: CASSGDYNSPLHF
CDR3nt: TGCGCCAGCAGTGGGGACTACAATTCACCCCTCCACTTT

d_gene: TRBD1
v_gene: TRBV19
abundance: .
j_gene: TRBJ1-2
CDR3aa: CASSVGPGGAYGYTF
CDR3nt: TGTGCCAGTAGTGTAGGCCCAGGGGGGGCCTATGGCTACACCTTC

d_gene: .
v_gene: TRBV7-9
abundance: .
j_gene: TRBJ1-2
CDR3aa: CASSFPEGYTF
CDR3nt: TGTGCCAGCAGCTTCCCGGAGGGCTACACCTTC

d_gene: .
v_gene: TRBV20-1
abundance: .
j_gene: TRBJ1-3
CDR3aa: CSAESGNTIYF
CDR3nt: TGCAGTGCTGAGAGTGGAAACACCATATATTTT

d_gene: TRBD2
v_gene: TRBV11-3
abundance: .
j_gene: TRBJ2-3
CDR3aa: CASSFGLAATTDTQYF
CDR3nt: TGTGCCAGCAGCTTCGGACTAGCGGCTACCACAGATACGCAGTATTTT

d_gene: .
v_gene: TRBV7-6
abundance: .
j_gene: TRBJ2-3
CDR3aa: CASSLDPSRTDTQYF
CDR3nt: TGTGCCAGCAGCTTAGATCCTAGCCGCACAGATACGCAGTATTTT

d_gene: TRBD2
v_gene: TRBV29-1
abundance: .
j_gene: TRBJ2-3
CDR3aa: CIGAGGTDTQYF
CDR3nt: TGCATCGGAGCGGGGGGGACAGATACGCAGTATTTT

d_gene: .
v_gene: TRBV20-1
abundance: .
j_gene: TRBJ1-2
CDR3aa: CSFAPEKDYTF
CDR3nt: TGCAGTTTCGCCCCCGAGAAGGACTACACCTTC

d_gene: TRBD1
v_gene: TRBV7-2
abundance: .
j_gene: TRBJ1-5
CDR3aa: CASSFQTGGARKPQHF
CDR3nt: TGTGCCAGCAGCTTTCAGACAGGGGGCGCCAGGAAGCCCCAGCATTTT

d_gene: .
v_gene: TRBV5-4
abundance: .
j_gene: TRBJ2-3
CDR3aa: CASSLSGGTDTQYF
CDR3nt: TGTGCCAGCAGCTTGTCGGGCGGCACAGATACGCAGTATTTT

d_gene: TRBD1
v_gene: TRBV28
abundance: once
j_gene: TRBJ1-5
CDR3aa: CASRRQGAIQPQHF
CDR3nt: TGTGCCAGCAGGCGACAGGGGGCAATTCAGCCCCAGCATTTT

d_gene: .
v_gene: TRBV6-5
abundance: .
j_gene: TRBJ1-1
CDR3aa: CASSYSGRGAEAFF
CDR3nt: TGTGCCAGCAGTTATTCAGGGAGAGGCGCTGAAGCTTTCTTT

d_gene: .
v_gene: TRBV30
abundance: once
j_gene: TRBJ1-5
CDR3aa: CAWFGHQPQHF
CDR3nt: TGTGCCTGGTTCGGCCATCAGCCCCAGCATTTT

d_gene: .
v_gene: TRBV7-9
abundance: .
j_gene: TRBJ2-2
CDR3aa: CASSYENGELFF
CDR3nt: TGTGCCAGCAGCTACGAAAACGGGGAGCTGTTTTTT

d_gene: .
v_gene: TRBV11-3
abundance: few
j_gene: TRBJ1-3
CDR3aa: CASSFGLSSGNTIYF
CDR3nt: TGTGCCAGCAGCTTCGGACTGAGCTCTGGAAACACCATATATTTT

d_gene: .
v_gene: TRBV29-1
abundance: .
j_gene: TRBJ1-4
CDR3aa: CSVETNEKLFF
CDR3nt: TGCAGCGTTGAGACAAATGAAAAACTGTTTTTT

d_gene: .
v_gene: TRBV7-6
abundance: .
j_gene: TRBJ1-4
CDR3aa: CASSLVLGLGNEKLFF
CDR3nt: TGTGCCAGCAGCTTAGTCTTGGGGCTGGGTAATGAAAAACTGTTTTTT

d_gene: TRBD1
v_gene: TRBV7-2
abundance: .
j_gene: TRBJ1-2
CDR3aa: CASSSDGEGAYGYTF
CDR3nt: TGTGCCAGCAGCTCCGACGGGGAGGGGGCCTATGGCTACACCTTC

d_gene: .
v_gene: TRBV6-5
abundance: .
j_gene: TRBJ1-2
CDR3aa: CASSRTGSSGYTF
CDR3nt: TGTGCCAGCAGCCGTACAGGGTCCAGTGGCTACACCTTC

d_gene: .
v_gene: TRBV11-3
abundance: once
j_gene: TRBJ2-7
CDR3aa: CASSLLQGGYEQYF
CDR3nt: TGTGCCAGCAGCTTACTCCAGGGAGGCTACGAGCAGTACTTC

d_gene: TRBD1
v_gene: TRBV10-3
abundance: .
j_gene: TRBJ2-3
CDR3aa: CAISGQGGTDTQYF
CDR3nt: TGTGCCATCAGTGGACAGGGGGGCACAGATACGCAGTATTTT

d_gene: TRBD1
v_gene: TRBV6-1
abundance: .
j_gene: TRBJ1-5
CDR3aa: CASSVTVQGSQPQHF
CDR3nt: TGTGCCAGCAGTGTTACTGTACAGGGGTCTCAGCCCCAGCATTTT

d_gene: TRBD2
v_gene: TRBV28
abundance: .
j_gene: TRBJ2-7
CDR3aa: CASTLAGDSYEQYF
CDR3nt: TGTGCCAGCACCCTAGCGGGAGACTCCTACGAGCAGTACTTC

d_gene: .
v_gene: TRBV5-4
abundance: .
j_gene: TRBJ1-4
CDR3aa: CASSLFDRRNEKLFF
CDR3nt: TGTGCCAGCAGCTTGTTTGACAGAAGAAATGAAAAACTGTTTTTT

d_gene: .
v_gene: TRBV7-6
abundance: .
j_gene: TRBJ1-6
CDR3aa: CASSLQGNSPLHF
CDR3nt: TGTGCCAGCAGCTTACAGGGGAATTCACCCCTCCACTTT

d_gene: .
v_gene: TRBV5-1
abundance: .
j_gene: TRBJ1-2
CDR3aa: CASSSLSPGGYGYTF
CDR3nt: TGCGCCAGCAGCAGCTTGTCCCCAGGCGGCTATGGCTACACCTTC

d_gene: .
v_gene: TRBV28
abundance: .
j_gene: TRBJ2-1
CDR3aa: CASRTRDNEQFF
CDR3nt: TGTGCCAGCAGAACCCGGGACAATGAGCAGTTCTTC

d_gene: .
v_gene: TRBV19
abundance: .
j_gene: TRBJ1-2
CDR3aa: CASSIGERSYGYTF
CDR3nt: TGTGCCAGTAGTATTGGGGAGCGGAGCTATGGCTACACCTTC

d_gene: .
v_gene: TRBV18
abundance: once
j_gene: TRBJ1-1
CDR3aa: CASSPPPGTEAFF
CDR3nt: TGTGCCAGCTCACCACCGCCGGGAACTGAAGCTTTCTTT

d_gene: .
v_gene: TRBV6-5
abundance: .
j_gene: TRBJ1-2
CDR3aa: CASRGGTEYGYTF
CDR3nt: TGTGCCAGCCGTGGGGGGACGGAATATGGCTACACCTTC

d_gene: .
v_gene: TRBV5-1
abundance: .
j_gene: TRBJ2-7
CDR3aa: CASSLAGEHYEQYF
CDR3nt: TGCGCCAGCAGCTTGGCAGGGGAACATTACGAGCAGTACTTC

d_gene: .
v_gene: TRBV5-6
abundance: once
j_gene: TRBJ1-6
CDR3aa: CASSLVNSPLHF
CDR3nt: TGTGCCAGCAGCTTGGTCAATTCACCCCTCCACTTT

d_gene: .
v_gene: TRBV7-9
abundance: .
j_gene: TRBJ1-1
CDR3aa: CASSPILTEAFF
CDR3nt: TGTGCCAGCAGCCCCATCTTAACTGAAGCTTTCTTT

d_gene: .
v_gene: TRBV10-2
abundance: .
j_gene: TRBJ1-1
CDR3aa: CASTRENTEAFF
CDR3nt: TGCGCCAGCACGAGGGAAAACACTGAAGCTTTCTTT

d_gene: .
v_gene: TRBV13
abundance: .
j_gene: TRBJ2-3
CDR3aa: CASSLDPVDTQYF
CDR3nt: TGTGCCAGCAGCTTAGACCCGGTTGATACGCAGTATTTT

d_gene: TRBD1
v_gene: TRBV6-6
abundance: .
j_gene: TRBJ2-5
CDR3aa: CASSTRDRDETQYF
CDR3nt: TGTGCCAGCAGTACCCGGGACAGGGATGAGACCCAGTACTTC

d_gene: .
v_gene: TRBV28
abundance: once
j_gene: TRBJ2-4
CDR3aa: CASSLVGRSRLGNIQYF
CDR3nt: TGTGCCAGCAGTTTAGTCGGCAGGAGTCGCCTGGGGAACATTCAGTACTTC